This record concerns one T cell receptor beta chain sequence. Its antigen is unknown. Per germline, CDR1 LNHDA and CDR2 SQIVND (reference sequence). V lost 5 bases to trimming and J lost 0 bases, with 13 bases between them. There are 16 residues in the CDR3. This entry is derived from a study of lymphopenia after photon versus proton radiotherapy. Study conclusions and caveats: Relative stability marked proton patients; photon patients lost diversity and naive cells. Oligoclonal CD8+ Temra expansion after nadir drove photon patients' diversity drop.

TCRdb's table, derived via immunoSEQ multiplex PCR, lists solely in-frame clones and lacks some. The sample comprises about 53,000 clones, 83% of which are singletons, and 29% rests with the top ten. This sequence originates from a man aged 50 to 59 with gastric cancer. Sample: peripheral blood, taken from a patient treated with photon-based radiotherapy. The V call is TRBV19, the J call TRBJ2-2, with D unresolved. The CDR3 DNA sequence: TGTGCCAGTAGTTTAACGTTCCCCTCGAACACCGGGGAGCTGTTTTTT. Translated: CASSLTFPSNTGELFF.